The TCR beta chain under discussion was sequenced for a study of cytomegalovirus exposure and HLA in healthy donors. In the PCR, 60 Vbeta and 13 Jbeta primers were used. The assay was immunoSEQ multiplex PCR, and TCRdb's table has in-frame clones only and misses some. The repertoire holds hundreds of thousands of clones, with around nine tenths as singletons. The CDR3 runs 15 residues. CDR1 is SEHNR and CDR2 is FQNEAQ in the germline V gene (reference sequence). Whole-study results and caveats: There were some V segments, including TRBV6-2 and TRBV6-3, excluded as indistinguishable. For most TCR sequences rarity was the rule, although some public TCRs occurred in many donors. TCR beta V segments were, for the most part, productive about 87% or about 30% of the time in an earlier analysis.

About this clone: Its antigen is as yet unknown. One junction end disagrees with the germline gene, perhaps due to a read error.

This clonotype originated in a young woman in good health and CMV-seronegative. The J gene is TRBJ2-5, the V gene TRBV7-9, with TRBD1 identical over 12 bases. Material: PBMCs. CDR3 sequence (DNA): TGTTCCAGCAGCTCGGGACAGGGGGCGGGGGAGACCCAGTACTTC. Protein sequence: CSSSSGQGAGETQYF.